This TCR beta chain was found in a study of blood T cell repertoires in COVID-19. Study-level background: Samples of COVID-19 (acute and convalescent) were obtained from the United States, Italy and Spain.

Assay: immunoSEQ multiplex PCR; the TCRdb copy retains only in-frame clones and omits some. There are about 220,000 clones in the sample; about 90% occur only once, and roughly 14% lies in the top ten. V lost 3 bases, J lost 3 bases, and 15 bases lay in between. The CDR3 consists of 16 residues. From germline, CDR1 is GTSNPN and CDR2 SVGIG (reference sequence). A few counts support this clone. Sequencing was carried out using PBMCs or T cells enriched from blood (not recorded which). This receptor was identified in a woman between 50 and 59 years old with acute COVID-19. The chain employs TRBV30 and TRBJ1-6, with D possibly being TRBD1 (5 bases). The CDR3 spells CAWSEPAGHYNSPLHF. In DNA, the CDR3 is TGTGCCTGGAGCGAGCCGGCAGGGCACTATAATTCACCCCTCCACTTT.